This T cell receptor (beta chain) emerged from a study of regulatory T cells in long-lasting Graves disease (dated by TCRdb to 2020 to 2023). As for the study more broadly: To count as having persistent Graves' disease, a patient had to have received antithyroid drug treatment for over 5 years with TSH receptor autoantibodies remaining persistently positive. Persistent Graves' disease patients were compared with newly diagnosed Graves' disease patients by peripheral blood TCR sequencing and RNA sequencing. The study took place in China and was registered as a clinical trial. A total of 35 or so samples were covered by TCR sequencing, comprising some 13 persistent and around 20 newly diagnosed Graves' disease patients. On average, persistent Graves' disease patients in the clinical cohort had been on antithyroid drugs for about 9.7 years.

What the time point label conveys for this sample: persistent/refractory GD, antithyroid drugs over 5 years with positive TRAb. RNA was extracted from PBMCs in TRIzol for both TCR sequencing and RNA sequencing. The diagnosis of Graves' disease was made according to American Thyroid Association guidelines. Patients were recruited from an endocrinology department in Xi'an, China. From each patient, around 9.3 milliliters of peripheral blood was collected into an EDTA anticoagulant tube. Ficoll Paque Plus density gradient separation was used to isolate PBMCs, and no additional T cell sorting was done. An Agilent 2100 Bioanalyzer and agarose gel were used to check RNA quality, while a NanoDrop 2000 measured RNA concentration. Libraries were prepared through multiplex PCR. This sample was sequenced with an Illumina HiSeq 4000. iRepertoire HTBI primers and Arm-PCR amplification of CDR3 regions were used to construct TCR beta libraries. PCR products were gel purified before sequencing. The original methods were these. Across samples, some 62 TRBV and 13 to 15 TRBJ segments were identified and used for gene usage analysis of CDR3 amino acid clonotypes. COPE and FqMerger were used to merge the filtered high-quality paired reads into contigs. BLAST was used to align contigs to the IMGT TRBV, TRBD and TRBJ reference genes, and CDR3 was defined following IMGT. Any clonotype with a frequency above 0.1% was classified as a highly expanded clone. Shannon entropy served as the measure of repertoire diversity, while the Gini coefficient captured V-J evenness. Clonotypes shared by more than one individual were considered public. The public reads were quality trimmed at Q25 with fastp and then assembled into clones with MiXCR by TCRdb, keeping productive beta chains. Each CDR3 protein appears once, grouped with its most common genes and DNA. These V and J calls derive from TCRdb rather than the authors' analysis. The table for this sample lists approximately 400,000 distinct CDR3 sequences; around 21% of them were counted only once. The ten largest clones represent less than 25% of the sample.

Based on the germline V gene (reference sequence), the CDR1 and CDR2 sequences are LGHDT and YNNKEL. The germline ends are 6 bases apart after V is trimmed by 1 base and J by 2 bases. Inclusive of the bounding cysteine and phenylalanine, the CDR3 is 13 residues long. The kept DNA is CDR3 alone, 39 bases in frame from the first base. This clonotype has only a few counts. The clone's antigen remains unknown. This may be a read error, as it is one base from a much larger clone. Paper-wide results and their limitations: Patients with persistent disease shared more public clonotypes (approximately 2,500) than newly diagnosed patients did (966). Because the primary lesion, thyroid tissue, could not be accessed, the study looked at peripheral blood alone. Sequencing and analysis were limited to the TCR beta chain. TRBV28, TRBJ1-2 and TRBJ2-5 were preferentially used in persistent disease, while TRBV20-1 and TRBJ2-1 were favored in newly diagnosed disease. As a limitation, the authors acknowledged that the small sample size may reduce accuracy. Lower TCR Shannon entropy and fewer highly expanded clones were observed in persistent Graves' disease patients than in newly diagnosed patients, which suggested clonal expansion.

The sample here was peripheral blood mononuclear cells (PBMCs), taken when the disease was refractory, from a patient treated with antithyroid drugs. The chain is assembled from TRBV3-1 and TRBJ2-7; the D region possibly corresponds to TRBD1 (5 bases align). The sequence was collected from a female donor with Graves disease. CDR3 protein: CASSQGGPYEQYF. The nucleotides read TGTGCCAGCAGCCAAGGGGGCCCCTACGAGCAGTACTTC.